The T cell receptor (beta chain) described here comes from a study of blood T cell repertoires in COVID-19. In the study overall: Material from acute and convalescent COVID-19 was sourced from the United States, Italy and Spain. From T cells, B-cell-depleted T cells, or PBMCs came the material, which was cDNA or gDNA.

Trimming shortened V by 5 bases and J by 9 bases, and 14 bases separated the two germline ends. The CDR3 runs 14 residues. Per the germline V gene, CDR1 is LGHDT and CDR2 is YNNKEL (reference sequence). Some clones are missing from TCRdb's copy, which holds only in-frame ones; the method was immunoSEQ multiplex PCR. The table has approximately 70,000 clones, more than 75% seen once. The sequence derives from a human donor in a cohort sampled during active COVID-19. This sequence joins TRBV3-1 (or the pseudogene TRBV3-2) and TRBJ1-6; D unclear. Sequencing was performed on peripheral blood. The CDR3 spells CASSRREIGSPLHF. The DNA for the CDR3 is TGTGCCAGCAGCAGGAGGGAAATAGGTTCACCCCTCCACTTT.